Each of the 24 T cell receptor beta chains below was sequenced from the same sample in a study of beta chain features in type 1 diabetes. Sequencing targeted expressed TCRB transcripts, as all isolated RNA had been reverse transcribed. Some clones are missing from TCRdb's copy, which holds only in-frame ones; the method was immunoSEQ multiplex PCR. The sample records 300,000 to 350,000 clones, approximately 8% being singletons. Material for sequencing was central memory CD4+ T cells from blood. These receptors all come from a woman between 18 and 29 years old in good health.

This clone was observed a handful of times. The chain is built from TRBV19 and TRBJ1-2, with D possibly TRBD1 on 6 matching bases. CDR3 size: 14 residues. Looked up from germline, CDR1 is LNHDA and CDR2 is SQIVND (reference sequence). Deletions cut 10 bases from V and 9 bases from J, with 24 bases between. CDR3 protein: CANSFITGRTCYTF. The CDR3 DNA reads as TGTGCCAACAGTTTCATAACAGGGAGGACATGCTACACCTTC.

This clone has just a few counts. This rearrangement joins TRBV7-2 to TRBJ2-1, with D tentatively TRBD1 (5 bases). The CDR3 is 14 amino acids. Trimming shortened V by 2 bases and J by 11 bases, and 16 bases separated the two germline ends. The germline V gene encodes CDR1 SGHTA and CDR2 FQGNSA. The CDR3 protein is CASSLNPGPSQQFF. Here the CDR3 DNA reads TGTGCCAGCAGCTTAAATCCAGGGCCCTCCCAGCAGTTCTTC.

This clone was counted ten times or more. This chain connects TRBV10-3 to TRBJ2-3; D remains unclear. Trimming pared 3 bases from V and 11 bases from J, leaving 12 bases between. Germline V gene sequence: CDR1 ENHRY, CDR2 SYGVKD. The CDR3 spans 12 residues. CDR3 protein: CAISEGPYGQYF. The CDR3 nucleotides are TGTGCCATCAGTGAAGGGCCTTACGGGCAGTATTTT.

This clone has a handful of counts. The rearrangement links TRBV29-1 to TRBJ2-7, with no clear D. The CDR3 has 10 amino acids. Trimming took 4 bases from V and 4 from J, leaving 5 bases between them. The germline CDR1 and CDR2 sequences are SQVTM and ANQGSEA. CDR3 amino acids: CSVADYEQYF. CDR3 coding DNA: TGCAGCGTTGCCGATTACGAGCAGTACTTC.

This clone was detected a few times. Other DNA sequences from this sample encode an identical CDR3 as well. This sequence joins TRBV7-2 and TRBJ2-5; no clear D. V lost 3 bases and J 2 bases, leaving 7 bases between the germline ends. Germline lookup yields CDR1 SGHTA and CDR2 FQGNSA. The length of the CDR3 is 13 residues. The CDR3 DNA follows: TGTGCCAGCAGCTTGAGTCGACAAGAGACCCAGTACTTC. Amino acids: CASSLSRQETQYF.

The sample holds a few counts of this clone. The V and J genes are TRBV4-2 and TRBJ1-4; no clear D. V gave up 0 bases and J gave up 4 bases, with 9 bases separating them. In germline, CDR1 is LGHNA, CDR2 YNFKEQ. This CDR3 has 15 amino acids. This CDR3 reads CASSQDQTLNEKLFF. CDR3 coding DNA: TGTGCCAGCAGCCAAGATCAGACCCTTAATGAAAAACTGTTTTTT.

There are many counts of this clone. This sequence joins TRBV28 and TRBJ2-1; 7 bases match TRBD1. Germline CDR1 and CDR2: MDHEN and SYDVKM. With 6 bases clipped from V and 4 bases from J, the junction kept 12 bases outside the gene matches. This CDR3 has 16 amino acids. Written as DNA, the CDR3 is TGTGCCAGCAGCCACGGCCGGGACAGTAATTACAATGAGCAGTTCTTC. Its protein product is CASSHGRDSNYNEQFF.

V usage is TRBV6-5 and J usage is TRBJ2-5; D might be TRBD1 or TRBD2, each matching 5 bases. This CDR3 is built from 13 residues. V lost 5 bases and J 2 bases, leaving 9 bases between the germline ends. Germline-derived CDR1 and CDR2 are MNHEY and SVGAGI. CDR3 amino acids: CASSVGTQETQYF. As DNA, the CDR3 is TGTGCCAGCAGTGTGGGGACGCAAGAGACCCAGTACTTC.

As concerns this clone: Other DNA variants within this sample encode the same CDR3. The chain has TRBV28 and TRBJ1-5; D not resolved. V lost 4 bases and J 4 bases, leaving 5 bases between the germline ends. CDR1 is MDHEN, CDR2 SYDVKM, per germline. This CDR3 is built from 12 residues. CDR3 region: CASSSGNQPQHF. Here the CDR3 DNA reads TGTGCCAGCAGTTCCGGAAATCAGCCCCAGCATTTT.

This clone was found a few times. The chain links TRBV19 to TRBJ1-2; D unresolved. CDR1 and CDR2 (germline): LNHDA, SQIVND (reference sequence). The CDR3 consists of 15 residues. V lost 6 bases to trimming and J lost 2 bases, with 16 bases between them. The CDR3 DNA reads as TGTGCCAGTAGCCCGACCGGGAGCGCCAACTATGGCTACACCTTC. Amino acids: CASSPTGSANYGYTF.

There are many counts of this clone. The chain is built from TRBV7-9 and TRBJ1-2; TRBD1 matches at 9 bases. This CDR3 spans 15 amino acids. V gave up 5 bases and J gave up 1 base; unmatched junction bases: 5. Germline V gives CDR1 SEHNR, CDR2 FQNEAQ (reference sequence). The CDR3 loop is CASSAGQGRNYGYTF. CDR3 nucleotides: TGTGCCAGCAGCGCGGGACAGGGTCGTAACTATGGCTACACCTTC.

This clone was seen a few times. The chain joins TRBV11-2 to TRBJ2-1; D might be TRBD2 (6 bases). The V gene's germline CDR1 is SGHAT and CDR2 FQNNGV. This CDR3 is 14 amino acids long. The V gene lost 3 bases and the J gene lost 11 bases, with 17 bases spanning the gap. The CDR3 reads CASSFRLEGRQQFF. In nucleotides, the CDR3 is TGTGCCAGCAGCTTCAGACTAGAGGGCCGTCAGCAGTTCTTC.

A few counts support this clone. This chain connects TRBV5-4 to TRBJ2-7, with D possibly TRBD2 on 7 matching bases. Trimming took off 2 bases at V and 6 bases at J, with 15 bases between the two ends. The CDR3 extends over 14 amino acids. From germline, CDR1 is SGHNT and CDR2 YYREEE (reference sequence). The CDR3 DNA reads TGTGCCAGCAGCTTCCCATCAGGGGAGGGCGAGCAGTACTTC. This translates into CASSFPSGEGEQYF.

This clone came up a few times. The chain employs TRBV9 and TRBJ2-7; 15 nucleotides align to TRBD2. The V and J ends lost 0 bases and 6 bases, in that order; junction bases with no gene match: 4. From germline, CDR1 is SGDLS and CDR2 YYNGEE. CDR3 length: 16 residues. This CDR3 is CASSVVPGLAGGEQYF. In nucleotides, the CDR3 is TGTGCCAGCAGCGTAGTTCCGGGACTAGCGGGAGGCGAGCAGTACTTC.

This clone was seen a handful of times. The V call is TRBV12-2, the J call TRBJ2-7; the table calls TRBD2, which could not be checked here. TRBV12-2 is assigned pseudogene status. The CDR3 extends over 19 amino acids. Here the CDR3 DNA reads TGTGCAAATCGTTCGGGGGTTCCCAGGGACGGCCCATCCCAATACGAGCAGTACTTC. Residues: CANRSGVPRDGPSQYEQYF.

This clone occurred a few times. The chain recombines TRBV7-2 with TRBJ2-7, with 10 bases that match TRBD2. The CDR3 has 16 residues. Germline CDR1 and CDR2: SGHTA and FQGNSA. The V and J ends lost 4 bases and 6 bases, in that order; junction bases with no gene match: 12. The CDR3 nucleotides are TGTGCCAGCAGCTCCCCCGGTAGCGGGAGGTTAGGCGAGCAGTACTTC. Its protein is CASSSPGSGRLGEQYF. Based on the CDR3 plus reference TRBV7-2 and TRBJ2-7, the full variable domain is GAGVSQSPSNKVTEKGKDVELRCDPISGHTALYWYRQSLGQGLEFLIYFQGNSAPDKSGLPSDRFSAERTGGSVSTLTIQRTQQEDSAVYLCASSSPGSGRLGEQYFGPGTRLTVT.

This clone has ten or more counts. This chain joins TRBV7-2 and TRBJ1-2; D not resolved. Germline-derived CDR1 and CDR2 are SGHTA and FQGNSA. Trimming removed 2 bases from V and 4 bases from J, with 5 bases in between. This CDR3 contains 12 residues. CDR3 sequence: CASSLLAYGYTF. The CDR3 region has the DNA TGTGCCAGCAGCTTATTGGCCTATGGCTACACCTTC.

In DNA, the CDR3 is TGCGCCAGCAGCTTGTCTAGCGGGAAGGGCAATGAGCAGTTCTTC. This sequence encodes CASSLSSGKGNEQFF. J is TRBJ2-1 and V is TRBV5-1; 9 bases align to TRBD2. CDR1 and CDR2 from the germline V gene are SGHRS and YFSETQ. Losses at the gene ends were 1 base for V and 6 bases for J; bases not matched to a gene: 5. The CDR3 extends over 15 amino acids.

This chain uses TRBV4-2 with TRBJ2-4; 9 nucleotides match TRBD1. V lost 4 bases and J lost 2; bases outside the gene matches: 3. Germline V gene sequence: CDR1 LGHNA, CDR2 YNFKEQ. The CDR3 is made up of 15 amino acids. The CDR3 DNA reads as TGTGCCAGCAGCCTCGGGACAGGGTCCAAAAACATTCAGTACTTC. Residues: CASSLGTGSKNIQYF.

This chain connects TRBV5-4 to TRBJ2-5; 7 bases are a match to TRBD1. Germline CDR1 reads SGHNT; CDR2 reads YYREEE (reference sequence). This CDR3 spans 14 amino acids. J lost 5 bases, V lost 0 bases, and 4 bases had no gene match. CDR3 DNA: TGTGCCAGCAGCTTGGGACAGGGTCGGGAGACCCAGTACTTC. It codes for CASSLGQGRETQYF.

The chain has TRBV7-9 and TRBJ1-1; 8 bases fit TRBD1. CDR1 is SEHNR, CDR2 FQNEAQ, per germline (reference sequence). Unmatched junction bases numbered 5, after V lost 1 base and J lost 10 bases. The CDR3 sequence is 13 residues long. The CDR3 is CASSLDRGSPAFF. CDR3 in DNA: TGTGCCAGCAGCTTAGACAGGGGGTCACCAGCTTTCTTT.

This clone has just a few counts. The gene calls are TRBV7-3 and TRBJ2-5; D remains unclear. V shed 2 bases and J shed 6 bases, with 16 bases lying between them. Germline CDR1 SGHTA, CDR2 FQGTGA. This CDR3 comprises 15 residues. The CDR3 region has the DNA TGTGCCAGCAGCTTAGCAGGCGGAAATATGAAGACCCAGTACTTC. Its protein product is CASSLAGGNMKTQYF.

This clone was seen more than once but under ten times. CDR3 in amino acids: CASSPPDSATYEQYF. CDR3 sequence (DNA): TGTGCCAGCTCACCACCGGATTCGGCCACCTACGAGCAGTACTTC. The chain combines TRBV18 with TRBJ2-7; the D is unclear. CDR3 size: 15 residues. Germline V gives CDR1 KGHSH, CDR2 LQKENI. V was pared by 0 bases and J by 2 bases, with 11 bases between.

This clone was found a few times. The chain carries TRBV5-1 and TRBJ2-1; weak D call: TRBD1 (6 bases). Germline V gene lookup returns CDR1 SGHRS and CDR2 YFSETQ. V shed 2 bases and J shed 4 bases, with 13 bases lying between them. The CDR3 is 15 residues long. This CDR3 reads CASSFLKDSYNEQFF. The CDR3, as DNA: TGCGCCAGCAGCTTTCTGAAGGACAGTTACAATGAGCAGTTCTTC.